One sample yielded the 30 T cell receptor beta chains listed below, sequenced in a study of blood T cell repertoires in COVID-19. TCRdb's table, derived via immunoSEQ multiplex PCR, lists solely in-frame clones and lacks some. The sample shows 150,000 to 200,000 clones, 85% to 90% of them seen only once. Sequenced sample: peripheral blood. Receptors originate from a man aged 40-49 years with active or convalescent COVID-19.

For the CDR3, the DNA is TGCAGTGCTAGTGTTTACGGGTCAGGGGCCGGCAATCAGCCCCAGCATTTT. This codes for CSASVYGSGAGNQPQHF. The chain uses TRBV20-1 and TRBJ1-5; possible D gene TRBD1, 6 bases. The V gene lost 3 bases and the J gene lost 2 bases, with 20 bases spanning the gap. This CDR3 comprises 17 residues. Germline CDR1 DFQATT, CDR2 SNEGSKA (reference sequence).

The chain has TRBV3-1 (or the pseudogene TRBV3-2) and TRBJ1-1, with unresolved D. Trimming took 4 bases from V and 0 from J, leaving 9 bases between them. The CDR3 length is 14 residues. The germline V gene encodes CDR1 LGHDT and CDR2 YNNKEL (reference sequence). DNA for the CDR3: TGTGCCAGCAGCCTTACTACATTGAACACTGAAGCTTTCTTT. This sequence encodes CASSLTTLNTEAFF.

Here the CDR3 DNA reads TGTGCCAGCAGTGTTCGACAGGGGGTCGGAAGTCAGCCCCAGCATTTT. Translated, it gives CASSVRQGVGSQPQHF. This chain joins TRBV6-1 and TRBJ1-5; 9 bases line up with TRBD1. V gave up 4 bases and J gave up 6 bases; unmatched junction bases: 10. This CDR3 region has 16 residues. CDR1 and CDR2 from the germline V gene are MNHNS and SASEGT.

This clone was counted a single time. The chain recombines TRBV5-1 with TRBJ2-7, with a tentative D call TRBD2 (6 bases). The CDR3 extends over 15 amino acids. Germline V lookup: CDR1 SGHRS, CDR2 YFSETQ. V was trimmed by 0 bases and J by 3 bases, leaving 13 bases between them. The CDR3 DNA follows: TGCGCCAGCAGCTTGGGGAGGCGGGGCGTCTACGAGCAGTACTTC. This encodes CASSLGRRGVYEQYF. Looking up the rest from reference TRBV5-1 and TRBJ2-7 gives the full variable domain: KAGVTQTPRYLIKTRGQQVTLSCSPISGHRSVSWYQQTPGQGLQFLFEYFSETQRNKGNFPGRFSGRQFSNSRSEMNVSTLELGDSALYLCASSLGRRGVYEQYFGPGTRLTVT.

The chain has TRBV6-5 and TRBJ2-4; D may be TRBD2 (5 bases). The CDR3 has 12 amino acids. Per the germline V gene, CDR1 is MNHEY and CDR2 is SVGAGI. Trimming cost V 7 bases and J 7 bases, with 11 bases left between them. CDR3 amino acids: CASKEGRNIQYF. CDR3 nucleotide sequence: TGTGCCAGCAAAGAGGGCCGGAACATTCAGTACTTC.

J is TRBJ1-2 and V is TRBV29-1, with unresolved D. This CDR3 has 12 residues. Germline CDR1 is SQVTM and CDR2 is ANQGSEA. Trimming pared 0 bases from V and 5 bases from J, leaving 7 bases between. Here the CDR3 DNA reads TGCAGCGTTGAAGATCGTCGTTATGGCTACACCTTC. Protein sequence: CSVEDRRYGYTF. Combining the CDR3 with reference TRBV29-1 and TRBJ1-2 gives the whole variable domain SAVISQKPSRDICQRGTSLTIQCQVDSQVTMMFWYRQQPGQSLTLIATANQGSEATYESGFVIDKFPISRPNLTFSTLTVSNMSPEDSSIYLCSVEDRRYGYTFGSGTRLTVV.

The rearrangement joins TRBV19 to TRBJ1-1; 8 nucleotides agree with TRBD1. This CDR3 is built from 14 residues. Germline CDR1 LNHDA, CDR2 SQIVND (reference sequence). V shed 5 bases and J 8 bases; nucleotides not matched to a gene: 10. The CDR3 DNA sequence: TGTGCCAGTAGTCAGCGACAGGGGCGAGGAGAAGCTTTCTTT. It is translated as CASSQRQGRGEAFF.

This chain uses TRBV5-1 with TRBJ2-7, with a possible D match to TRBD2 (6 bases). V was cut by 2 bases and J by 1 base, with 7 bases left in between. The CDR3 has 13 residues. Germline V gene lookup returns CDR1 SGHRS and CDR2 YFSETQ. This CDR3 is CASSFGGSYEQYF. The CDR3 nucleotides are TGCGCCAGCAGCTTCGGGGGATCCTACGAGCAGTACTTC.

DNA for the CDR3: TGTGCCAGCAAACAGGAGACAGATACGCAGTATTTT. Its translation is CASKQETDTQYF. The J gene is TRBJ2-3, the V gene TRBV28; tentative D call: TRBD1 (5 bases). Germline CDR1 and CDR2: MDHEN and SYDVKM. V was cut by 7 bases and J by 3 bases, with 8 bases left in between. CDR3 length: 12 amino acids.

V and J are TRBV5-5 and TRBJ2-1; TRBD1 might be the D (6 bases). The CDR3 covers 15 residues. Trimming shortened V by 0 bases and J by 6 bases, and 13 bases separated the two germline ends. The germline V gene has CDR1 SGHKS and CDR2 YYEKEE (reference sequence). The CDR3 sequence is CASSLGQGQGNEQFF. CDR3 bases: TGTGCCAGCAGCTTGGGGCAGGGGCAGGGCAATGAGCAGTTCTTC.

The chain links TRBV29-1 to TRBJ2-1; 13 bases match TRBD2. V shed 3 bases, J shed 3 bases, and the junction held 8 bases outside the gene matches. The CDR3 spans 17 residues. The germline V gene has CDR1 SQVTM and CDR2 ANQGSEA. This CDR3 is CSVEWTSGSWGYNEQFF. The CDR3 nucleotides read TGCAGCGTTGAGTGGACTAGCGGGAGTTGGGGCTACAATGAGCAGTTCTTC.

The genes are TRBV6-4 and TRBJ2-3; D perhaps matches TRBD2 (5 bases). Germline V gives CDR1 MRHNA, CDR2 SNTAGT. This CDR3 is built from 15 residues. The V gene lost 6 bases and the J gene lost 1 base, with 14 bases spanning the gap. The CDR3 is CASSVQMRGTDTQYF. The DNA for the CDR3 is TGTGCCAGCAGCGTTCAGATGAGGGGCACAGATACGCAGTATTTT.

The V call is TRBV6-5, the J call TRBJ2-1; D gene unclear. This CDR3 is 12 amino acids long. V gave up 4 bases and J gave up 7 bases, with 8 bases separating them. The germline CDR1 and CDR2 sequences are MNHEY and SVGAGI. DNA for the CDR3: TGTGCCAGCAGTTTGACGAGGAATGAGCAGTTCTTC. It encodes CASSLTRNEQFF.

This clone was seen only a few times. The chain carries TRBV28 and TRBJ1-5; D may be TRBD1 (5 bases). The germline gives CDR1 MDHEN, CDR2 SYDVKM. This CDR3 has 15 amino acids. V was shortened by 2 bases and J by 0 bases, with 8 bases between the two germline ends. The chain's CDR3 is CASSLPGGSNQPQHF. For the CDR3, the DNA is TGTGCCAGCAGTTTACCCGGGGGTAGCAATCAGCCCCAGCATTTT.

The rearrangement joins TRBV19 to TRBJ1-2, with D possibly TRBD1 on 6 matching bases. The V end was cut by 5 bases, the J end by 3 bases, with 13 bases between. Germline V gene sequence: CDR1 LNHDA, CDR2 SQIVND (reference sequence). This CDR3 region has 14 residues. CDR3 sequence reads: CASSPRRTDYGYTF. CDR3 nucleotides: TGTGCCAGTAGTCCTCGAAGGACAGACTATGGCTACACCTTC.

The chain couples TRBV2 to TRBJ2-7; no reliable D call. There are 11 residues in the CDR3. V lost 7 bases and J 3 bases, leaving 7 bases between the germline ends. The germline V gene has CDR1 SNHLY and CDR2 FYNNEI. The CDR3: CASMMSYEQYF. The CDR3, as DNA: TGTGCCAGCATGATGAGCTACGAGCAGTACTTC.

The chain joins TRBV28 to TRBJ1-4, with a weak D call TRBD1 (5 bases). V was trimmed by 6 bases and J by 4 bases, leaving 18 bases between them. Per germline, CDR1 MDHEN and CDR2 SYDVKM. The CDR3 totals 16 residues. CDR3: CASSPLGGGSNEKLFF. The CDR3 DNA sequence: TGTGCCAGCAGCCCCCTGGGGGGAGGGAGTAATGAAAAACTGTTTTTT.

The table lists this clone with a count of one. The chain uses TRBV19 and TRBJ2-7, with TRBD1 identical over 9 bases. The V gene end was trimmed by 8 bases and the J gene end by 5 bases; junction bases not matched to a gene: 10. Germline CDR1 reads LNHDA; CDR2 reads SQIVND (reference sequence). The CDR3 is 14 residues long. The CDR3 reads CASPDRDRANEQYF. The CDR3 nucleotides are TGTGCCAGTCCAGACCGGGACAGGGCAAACGAGCAGTACTTC.

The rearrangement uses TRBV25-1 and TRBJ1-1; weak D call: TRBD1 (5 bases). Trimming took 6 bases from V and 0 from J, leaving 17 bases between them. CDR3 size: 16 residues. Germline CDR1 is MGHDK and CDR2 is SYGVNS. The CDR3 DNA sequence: TGTGCCAGCAGAGCTTTCGGACATAGGATGAACACTGAAGCTTTCTTT. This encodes CASRAFGHRMNTEAFF.

Written as DNA, the CDR3 is TGCGCCAGCAGCCAAGTCGCCGGGGAGCTGTTTTTT. Translated, it gives CASSQVAGELFF. This sequence joins TRBV4-1 and TRBJ2-2; D gene ambiguous. Germline-derived CDR1 and CDR2 are MGHRA and YSYEKL. The CDR3 contains 12 residues. The V end was cut by 1 base, the J end by 6 bases, with 3 bases between.

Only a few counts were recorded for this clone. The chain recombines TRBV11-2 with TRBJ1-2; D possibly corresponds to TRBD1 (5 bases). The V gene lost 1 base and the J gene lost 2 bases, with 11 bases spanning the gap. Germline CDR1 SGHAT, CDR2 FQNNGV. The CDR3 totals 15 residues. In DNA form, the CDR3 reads TGTGCCAGCAGCTTAGGTTCAGCAGGGAACTATGGCTACACCTTC. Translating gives CASSLGSAGNYGYTF.

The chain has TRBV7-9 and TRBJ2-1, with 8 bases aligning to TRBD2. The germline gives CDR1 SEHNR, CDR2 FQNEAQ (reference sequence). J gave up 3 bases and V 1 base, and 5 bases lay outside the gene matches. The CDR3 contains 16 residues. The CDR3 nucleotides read TGTGCCAGCAGCTTAGAAATTACTAGCGGCTACAATGAGCAGTTCTTC. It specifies CASSLEITSGYNEQFF. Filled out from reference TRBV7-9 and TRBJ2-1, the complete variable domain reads DTGVSQNPRHKITKRGQNVTFRCDPISEHNRLYWYRQTLGQGPEFLTYFQNEAQLEKSRLLSDRFSAERPKGSFSTLEIQRTEQGDSAMYLCASSLEITSGYNEQFFGPGTRLTVL.

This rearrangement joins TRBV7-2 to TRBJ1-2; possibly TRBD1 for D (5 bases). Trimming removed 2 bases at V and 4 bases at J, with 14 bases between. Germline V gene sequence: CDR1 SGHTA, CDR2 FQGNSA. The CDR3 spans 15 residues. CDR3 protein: CASSLWGGGSYGYTF. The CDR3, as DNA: TGTGCCAGCAGCTTATGGGGGGGAGGGTCCTATGGCTACACCTTC.

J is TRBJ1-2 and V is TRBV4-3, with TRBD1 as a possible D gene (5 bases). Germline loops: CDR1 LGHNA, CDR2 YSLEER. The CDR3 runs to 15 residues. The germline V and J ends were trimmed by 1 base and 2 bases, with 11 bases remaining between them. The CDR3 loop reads CASSQGSTENYGYTF. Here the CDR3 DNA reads TGCGCCAGCAGCCAAGGATCGACAGAAAACTATGGCTACACCTTC.

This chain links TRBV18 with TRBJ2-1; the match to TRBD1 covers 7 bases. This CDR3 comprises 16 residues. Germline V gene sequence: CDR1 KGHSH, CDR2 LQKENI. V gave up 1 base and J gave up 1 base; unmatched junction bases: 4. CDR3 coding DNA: TGTGCCAGCTCACCACGGACAGGAGAATCCTACAATGAGCAGTTCTTC. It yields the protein CASSPRTGESYNEQFF.

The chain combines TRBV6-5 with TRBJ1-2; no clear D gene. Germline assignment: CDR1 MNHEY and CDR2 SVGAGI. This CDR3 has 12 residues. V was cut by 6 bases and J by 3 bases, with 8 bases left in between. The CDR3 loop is CASSNRDYGYTF. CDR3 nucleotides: TGTGCCAGCAGCAACCGGGACTATGGCTACACCTTC.

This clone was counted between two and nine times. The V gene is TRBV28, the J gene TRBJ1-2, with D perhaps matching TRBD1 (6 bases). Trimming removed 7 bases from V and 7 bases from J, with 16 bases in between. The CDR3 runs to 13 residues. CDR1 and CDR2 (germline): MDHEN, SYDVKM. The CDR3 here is CASTGGADSGYTF. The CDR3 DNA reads TGTGCCAGCACTGGGGGCGCGGATAGTGGCTACACCTTC.

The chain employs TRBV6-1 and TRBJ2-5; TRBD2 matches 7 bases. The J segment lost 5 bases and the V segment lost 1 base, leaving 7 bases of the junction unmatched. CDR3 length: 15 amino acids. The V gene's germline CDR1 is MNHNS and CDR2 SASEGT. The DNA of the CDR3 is TGTGCCAGCAGTGAAGTACTAGCGTATGGGGAGACCCAGTACTTC. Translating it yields CASSEVLAYGETQYF.

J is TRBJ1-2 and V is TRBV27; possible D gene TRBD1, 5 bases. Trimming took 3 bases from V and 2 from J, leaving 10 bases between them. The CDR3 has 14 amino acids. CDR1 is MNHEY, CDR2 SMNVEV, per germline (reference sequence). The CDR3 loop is CASSFLGGNYGYTF. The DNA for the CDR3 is TGTGCCAGCAGTTTCCTCGGGGGGAACTATGGCTACACCTTC.

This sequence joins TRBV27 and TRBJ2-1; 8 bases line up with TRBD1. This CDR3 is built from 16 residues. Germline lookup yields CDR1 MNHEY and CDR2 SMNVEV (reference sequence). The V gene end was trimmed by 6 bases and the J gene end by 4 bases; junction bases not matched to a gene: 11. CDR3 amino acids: CASRRDTGTGYNEQFF. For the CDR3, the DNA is TGTGCCAGCAGGAGGGATACCGGGACAGGTTACAATGAGCAGTTCTTC.